This T cell receptor (beta chain) was profiled in a study of OX40 agonist ivuxolimab in advanced cancers. Study-wide background: Administration of intravenous ivuxolimab to patients occurred every 2 weeks at 0.01 to 10 mg/kg.

Findings and caveats of the study: There was clonal expansion of CD4+ and CD8+ blood T cells by week 6 at 0.1 to 3.0 mg/kg.

With respect to this clone: Its antigen remains unknown.

The CDR3 has 14 residues. Germline V gene data show CDR1 as KGHSH and CDR2 as LQKENI. Trimming removed 3 bases at V and 2 bases at J, with 8 bases between. TCRdb keeps only in-frame clones here, not all; method: immunoSEQ multiplex PCR. The sample has 55,000 to 75,000 clones; roughly 88% are singletons. The chain joins TRBV18 to TRBJ2-1; D gene ambiguous. This receptor was taken from an adult with an advanced solid tumor such as melanoma, head and neck, liver or kidney cancer. The material sequenced was CD4+ or CD8+ T cells sorted from blood, taken in a trial of the OX40 agonist ivuxolimab. In DNA form, the CDR3 reads TGTGCCAGCTCACCGTCCGTTACCTACAATGAGCAGTTCTTC. It yields the protein CASSPSVTYNEQFF.